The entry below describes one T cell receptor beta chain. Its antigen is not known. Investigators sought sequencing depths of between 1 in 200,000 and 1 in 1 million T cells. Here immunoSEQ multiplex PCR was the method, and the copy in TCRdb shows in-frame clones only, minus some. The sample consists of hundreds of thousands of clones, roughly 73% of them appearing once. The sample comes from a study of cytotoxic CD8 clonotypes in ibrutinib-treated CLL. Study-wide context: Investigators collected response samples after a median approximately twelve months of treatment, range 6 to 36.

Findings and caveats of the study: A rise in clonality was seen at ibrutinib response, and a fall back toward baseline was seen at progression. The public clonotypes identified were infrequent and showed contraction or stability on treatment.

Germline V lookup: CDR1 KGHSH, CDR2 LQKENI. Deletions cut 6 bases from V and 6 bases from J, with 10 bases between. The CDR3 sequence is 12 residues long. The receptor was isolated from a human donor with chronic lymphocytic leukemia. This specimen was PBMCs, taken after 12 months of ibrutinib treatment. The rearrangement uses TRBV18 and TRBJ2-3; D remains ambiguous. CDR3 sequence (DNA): TGTGCCAGCTCGGGCCCGGCGGATACGCAGTATTTT. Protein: CASSGPADTQYF.